Each of the 10 T cell receptor beta chains below was sequenced from the same sample in a study of blood T cell repertoires in COVID-19. The assay was immunoSEQ multiplex PCR, and TCRdb's table has in-frame clones only and misses some. The sample lists about 79,000 clones; about 89% were seen once. Sequencing input: peripheral blood. These receptors were collected from a man between 65 and 85 years old with active or convalescent COVID-19.

This clone was detected only once. This chain links TRBV9 with TRBJ2-7; 8 bases agree with TRBD1. In germline, CDR1 is SGDLS, CDR2 YYNGEE. The CDR3 has 15 residues. V lost 0 bases, J lost 6 bases, and 8 bases stayed unmatched. The CDR3 DNA reads as TGTGCCAGCAGCGTAGCCCCGGGACAGGTTCCCGAGCAGTACTTC. This sequence encodes CASSVAPGQVPEQYF.

J is TRBJ1-1 and V is TRBV2; D is ambiguous. Per the germline V gene, CDR1 is SNHLY and CDR2 is FYNNEI. Trimming stripped 7 bases from V and 0 bases from J, with 6 bases between. CDR3 length: 12 residues. CDR3 nucleotide sequence: TGTGCCAGCAACAGAGTGAACACTGAAGCTTTCTTT. It codes for CASNRVNTEAFF.

The chain is built from TRBV7-8 and TRBJ2-6, with TRBD2 matching 7 bases. J gave up 4 bases and V 5 bases, and 14 bases lay outside the gene matches. The CDR3 totals 18 residues. Germline V CDR1 and CDR2: SGHVS, FQNEAQ. The CDR3 region is CASSITSAGLGGANVLTF. CDR3 sequence (DNA): TGTGCCAGCAGCATCACTAGCGCTGGGTTAGGGGGGGCCAACGTCCTGACTTTC. The full variable domain, its missing parts supplied by reference TRBV7-8 and TRBJ2-6, is GAGVSQSPRYKVAKRGQDVALRCDPISGHVSLFWYQQALGQGPEFLTYFQNEAQLDKSGLPSDRFFAERPEGSVSTLKIQRTQQEDSAVYLCASSITSAGLGGANVLTFGAGSRLTVL.

The chain uses TRBV2 and TRBJ2-1, with TRBD1 matching over 7 bases. CDR1 and CDR2 (germline): SNHLY, FYNNEI. J gave up 2 bases and V 3 bases, and 4 bases lay outside the gene matches. This CDR3 comprises 15 residues. The CDR3 DNA follows: TGTGCCAGCAGTGAGGGGACAGCTACCTACAATGAGCAGTTCTTC. Residues: CASSEGTATYNEQFF.

The CDR3 spells CASTRLAGVADTQYF. CDR3 nucleotides: TGTGCCAGCACCAGACTAGCGGGAGTGGCAGATACGCAGTATTTT. The chain carries TRBV21-1 and TRBJ2-3; the D call of TRBD2 is as the table states it, not checked on the DNA. TRBV21-1 has pseudogene status. The CDR3 consists of 15 residues.

The rearrangement uses TRBV7-9 and TRBJ2-3, with D possibly being TRBD1 (6 bases). The V end lost 8 bases, the J end lost 2 bases, and 17 bases lay between the germline ends. CDR3 size: 15 residues. CDR1 and CDR2 (germline): SEHNR, FQNEAQ (reference sequence). The CDR3 is CASGVTGVYTDTQYF. The CDR3 nucleotides are TGTGCCAGCGGGGTGACAGGAGTATACACAGATACGCAGTATTTT.

V is TRBV9 and J is TRBJ1-1; 7 nucleotides align to TRBD1. Germline V gene sequence: CDR1 SGDLS, CDR2 YYNGEE. The trim removed 3 bases at V and 8 bases at J, leaving 13 bases unmatched. The CDR3 extends over 15 amino acids. The CDR3 loop is CASSAGDRQGIEAFF. The CDR3 DNA reads TGTGCCAGCAGCGCGGGGGATCGACAGGGCATAGAAGCTTTCTTT.

This clone has only one observation. The chain is built from TRBV12-3 or TRBV12-4 and TRBJ1-5; a weak D match, TRBD1 (5 bases). The CDR3 is 13 amino acids. The V gene lost 2 bases and the J gene lost 7 bases, with 9 bases spanning the gap. The chain's CDR3 is CASSLTQGQPQHF. CDR3 in DNA: TGTGCCAGCAGTTTAACTCAGGGACAGCCCCAGCATTTT.

V is TRBV10-3 and J is TRBJ1-1; D remains ambiguous. V shed 3 bases and J shed 5 bases, with 10 bases lying between them. The CDR3 is 13 amino acids. Germline lookup yields CDR1 ENHRY and CDR2 SYGVKD. CDR3 in amino acids: CAISDRTGTEAFF. For the CDR3, the DNA is TGTGCCATCAGTGACAGGACGGGAACTGAAGCTTTCTTT.

The chain couples TRBV18 to TRBJ1-1, with D uncertain. Trimming left V 3 bases short and J 5 bases short, with 13 bases between. In germline, CDR1 is KGHSH, CDR2 LQKENI. CDR3 length: 14 residues. CDR3 amino acids: CASSPGAVQTEAFF. As DNA, the CDR3 is TGTGCCAGCTCACCGGGAGCGGTCCAGACTGAAGCTTTCTTT.